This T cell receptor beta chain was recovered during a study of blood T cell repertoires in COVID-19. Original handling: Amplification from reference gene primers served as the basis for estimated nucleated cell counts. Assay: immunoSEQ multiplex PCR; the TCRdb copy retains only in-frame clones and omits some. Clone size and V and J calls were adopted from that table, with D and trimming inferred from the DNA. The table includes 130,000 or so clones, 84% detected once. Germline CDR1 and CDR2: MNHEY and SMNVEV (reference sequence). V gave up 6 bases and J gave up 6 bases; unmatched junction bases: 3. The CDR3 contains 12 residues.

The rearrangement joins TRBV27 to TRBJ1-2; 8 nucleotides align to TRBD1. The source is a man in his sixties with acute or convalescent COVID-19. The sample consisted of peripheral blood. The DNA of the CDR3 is TGTGCCAGCAGGACAGGGGAGGATGGCTACACCTTC. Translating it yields CASRTGEDGYTF.